This TCR beta chain originates from a study of quantifying T cell responses using KT2 cells. On the study more broadly: TCR alpha and beta constant-region primers primed reverse transcription of RNA.

The cDNA 3' end received a ligated oligonucleotide with a UMI. First-round PCR used 4 to 5 cycles and beta primers RC1.1 and RC1.2 covering TRBC1 and TRBC2. A single record per CDR3 protein comes from TCRdb applying MiXCR to the UMI-ligation and nested PCR reads. Of more than 55,000 distinct CDR3 sequences detected, 12% appear once; the ten largest clones hold around a tenth. With V trimmed by 8 bases and J by 4 bases, 10 bases remained unmatched. The CDR3 totals 15 residues. Worth noting for this clonotype: Antigen: not known.

Findings and limits, study-wide: KT2 sequence counts showed saturation when very many KT2 cells were spiked in.

Sequencing was carried out using PBMCs spiked with cells of the T cell clone KT2. The chain employs TRBV12-3 or TRBV12-4 and TRBJ2-3, with TRBD1 matching 9 bases. The clonotype originates from a human donor. The CDR3 sequence is CASGTLRTGADTQYF. For the CDR3, the DNA is TGTGCCAGCGGTACCCTCCGGACAGGGGCAGATACGCAGTATTTT.